This T cell receptor beta chain derives from a study of blood T cell repertoires in COVID-19 (dated by TCRdb to 2019 to 2021). Regarding the study in general: The collaborator samples originated in the United States, Italy and Spain and spanned the acute and convalescent phases of COVID-19. The material from the prospective study consisted of cDNA or gDNA derived from T cells, B-cell-depleted T cells, or PBMCs. The dataset comprised deeply sampled blood TCRbeta repertoires from subjects exposed to, actively infected with, or recovered from COVID-19. A freely available public database, intended as a resource for researchers studying the immune response to SARS-CoV-2, is where the repertoires were released. Samples were obtained from the ongoing ImmuneRACE study (first 160 participants) and from about 1,300 subjects provided by 6 global collaborators. Nearly every sample came with metadata listing a de-identified subject ID, COVID-19 status, age in years and sex. Where available, HLA class I and class II types were taken from metadata supplied by the sample provider and were not determined by assay-based typing. The investigation overall reported the following: Clinical and demographic metadata were provided uncurated, with the amount varying by source and participant.

The collaborating institutions used their own protocols to collect whole blood in K2EDTA tubes. For TCRbeta analysis, collaborator samples were shipped as frozen whole blood, as isolated PBMCs, or as DNA extracted from either sample type. Trimming costs V 0 bases and J 1 base, and their ends lie 6 bases apart. The CDR3 sequence holds 14 residues, the cysteine and phenylalanine included. The retained sequence is limited to the CDR3, 42 bases, with the frame set at the first base. CDR1 and CDR2, looked up from the germline V gene (reference sequence), are LNHNV and YYDKDF. TCRbeta CDR3 regions were amplified from genomic DNA using the immunoSEQ Assay, a bias-controlled multiplex PCR. The authors' pipeline ran thus. Nucleated cell counts per sample were estimated from amplification of reference gene primers within the assay. To quantify the absolute abundance of each unique TCRbeta CDR3 rearrangement, sequence reads were collapsed and filtered. For each sample, productive Simpson clonality was calculated by taking the square root of Simpson's diversity index across productive rearrangements. In its TCRdb copy, this immuneACCESS table keeps in-frame sequences only and misses some clones. Where compared with another copy, unresolved V genes explain less than half of these, and the others have no known cause. The DNA gave D and trimming, while V, J and clone size come from that table. The sample includes a few hundred thousand clones, with 85% observed a single time. More than 6% of the sample is taken by the ten largest.

This clone occurred a few times. Its antigen specificity is not known. The input lacks base qualities; no much larger clone sits a single base away. This clonotype originated in a human donor in a cohort sampled during active COVID-19. This sequence uses TRBV15 and TRBJ1-1, with the identity of the D gene unclear. What was sequenced was peripheral blood. The sequenced DNA: TGTGCCACCAGCAGAGATGGCAGGAACACTGAAGCTTTCTTT. The translation is CATSRDGRNTEAFF. The CDR3 plus the reference TRBV15 and TRBJ1-1 genes for the other parts give the full variable domain: DAMVIQNPRYQVTQFGKPVTLSCSQTLNHNVMYWYQQKSSQAPKLLFHYYDKDFNNEADTPDNFQSRRPNTSFCFLDIRSPGLGDTAMYLCATSRDGRNTEAFFGQGTRLTVV.